Many counts were recorded for the clone carrying this T cell receptor beta chain. Its antigen is currently unknown. Genomic DNA, serving as template, underwent TCR beta VDJ and CDR3 profiling. TCRdb redid the calling of the reads with MiXCR, one entry per CDR3 protein. Altogether roughly 130,000 distinct CDR3 sequences are present, roughly 50% being singletons, with the ten largest covering 2% to 3%. This entry is derived from a study of CD8+CD57+ T cells in acquired aplastic anemia. The wider study: When averaged, DNA from sorted CD4+ and CD8+ cells came to 2.5 to 3.5 ug.

Whole-study findings and limits: Found in both controls and patients were some 30 CD8+ CDR3 sequences. Patient and control CD8+ Simpson's diversity was not significantly different.

The CDR3 totals 13 residues. The V segment lost 6 bases and the J segment 11 bases; nucleotides outside the gene matches: 12. Sequenced sample: sorted CD4+, CD8+, or CD8+CD57+ T cells (not recorded which) from PBMCs. J is TRBJ1-1 and V is TRBV12-3 or TRBV12-4, with TRBD1 matching 7 bases. This clonotype was sampled from a human donor in good health, serving as a control. CDR3 sequence reads: CASSPEGGVGAFF. CDR3 nucleotides: TGTGCCAGCAGCCCCGAAGGGGGCGTTGGGGCTTTCTTT.